The 15 T cell receptor beta chains presented below share a single source sample, sequenced in a study of technical replicates of blood from a handful of donors. Libraries were prepared by immunoSEQ multiplex PCR; TCRdb keeps only in-frame clonotypes and omits some of them. The table lists approximately 44,000 clones, around 96% of them singletons, with 0.37% in the top ten. Sequencing was done on a sample of T cells isolated from PBMCs. Source of these receptors: a human donor in good health.

The rearrangement uses TRBV11-3 and TRBJ2-7; 11 bases fit TRBD2. CDR3 length: 14 residues. Germline assignment: CDR1 SGHNT and CDR2 YENEEA. V lost 5 bases, J lost 2 bases, and 2 bases stayed unmatched. The CDR3 protein is CASSLTSGAYEQYF. The CDR3 nucleotides are TGTGCCAGCAGCCTGACTAGCGGGGCCTACGAGCAGTACTTC.

The chain uses TRBV6-5 and TRBJ2-7; the match to TRBD2 covers 8 bases. CDR3 size: 15 residues. Germline V gene sequence: CDR1 MNHEY, CDR2 SVGAGI. V lost 0 bases and J lost 2; bases outside the gene matches: 3. The CDR3 bases are TGTGCCAGCAGTTACTCTGTCGGGGGGGCCTACGAGCAGTACTTC. Its protein is CASSYSVGGAYEQYF.

The gene calls are TRBV19 and TRBJ2-6, with 7 bases that match TRBD1. V shed 5 bases and J 0 bases; nucleotides not matched to a gene: 7. CDR3 size: 17 residues. The germline CDR1 and CDR2 sequences are LNHDA and SQIVND (reference sequence). This CDR3 reads CASSRWDSYSGANVLTF. The CDR3 DNA is TGTGCCAGTAGTCGCTGGGACAGCTACTCTGGGGCCAACGTCCTGACTTTC. Together with reference TRBV19 and TRBJ2-6, the CDR3 gives the full variable domain: DGGITQSPKYLFRKEGQNVTLSCEQNLNHDAMYWYRQDPGQGLRLIYYSQIVNDFQKGDIAEGYSVSREKKESFPLTVTSAQKNPTAFYLCASSRWDSYSGANVLTFGAGSRLTVL.

This clone was found a few times. The chain joins TRBV7-3 to TRBJ2-2; no definite D call. This CDR3 has 14 residues. With 2 bases removed from V and 3 bases from J, the gap between germline ends came to 7 bases. In germline, CDR1 is SGHTA, CDR2 FQGTGA. CDR3 sequence: CASSLEQYTGELFF. The CDR3 DNA follows: TGTGCCAGCAGCTTAGAACAGTACACCGGGGAGCTGTTTTTT.

The chain recombines TRBV6-5 with TRBJ2-1; TRBD1 might be the D (6 bases). V lost 6 bases, J lost 7 bases, and 19 bases lay in between. The CDR3 runs to 15 residues. CDR1 and CDR2 (germline): MNHEY, SVGAGI. The CDR3 is CASSPKGQPWNEQFF. DNA of the CDR3: TGTGCCAGCAGCCCCAAAGGACAGCCGTGGAATGAGCAGTTCTTC.

This clone was seen once. The genes are TRBV11-2 and TRBJ1-1; 7 bases fit TRBD1. The V and J ends lost 1 base and 1 base, in that order; junction bases with no gene match: 3. The CDR3 is 15 residues long. Germline V lookup: CDR1 SGHAT, CDR2 FQNNGV. CDR3 in DNA: TGTGCCAGCAGCTTAGGCCCAGGGGGGAACACTGAAGCTTTCTTT. Translation gives CASSLGPGGNTEAFF.

The rearrangement uses TRBV6-5 and TRBJ1-1; D is undetermined. V lost 6 bases, J lost 1 base, and 15 bases lay in between. The CDR3 has 15 residues. Germline CDR1 reads MNHEY; CDR2 reads SVGAGI. CDR3 coding DNA: TGTGCCAGCAGACCCCGGCGGGCTACGAACACTGAAGCTTTCTTT. This sequence encodes CASRPRRATNTEAFF.

The rearrangement links TRBV7-3 to TRBJ2-2; the match to TRBD1 covers 8 bases. The trim removed 5 bases at V and 6 bases at J, leaving 5 bases unmatched. The CDR3 is made up of 14 amino acids. CDR1 is SGHTA and CDR2 is FQGTGA in the germline V gene. CDR3 sequence reads: CASSRSGGPGELFF. As DNA, the CDR3 is TGTGCCAGCAGCCGATCAGGGGGCCCCGGGGAGCTGTTTTTT.

The chain carries TRBV19 and TRBJ2-7, with a possible D match to TRBD2 (5 bases). The germline CDR1 and CDR2 sequences are LNHDA and SQIVND (reference sequence). The CDR3 loop spans 14 amino acids. V dropped 4 bases and J dropped 6 bases, with 16 bases sitting between them. The CDR3 coding sequence is TGTGCCAGTAGTACTGGGAGAGACTCTTCCGAGCAGTACTTC. Amino acid sequence: CASSTGRDSSEQYF.

This chain links TRBV5-1 with TRBJ2-7; 11 bases are a match to TRBD1. J was trimmed by 4 bases and V by 4 bases; bases with no gene match: 7. The CDR3 consists of 15 residues. Germline V gives CDR1 SGHRS, CDR2 YFSETQ. CDR3 region: CASSGPGQGVYEQYF. In DNA form, the CDR3 reads TGCGCCAGCAGCGGACCGGGACAGGGGGTATACGAGCAGTACTTC.

J is TRBJ2-7 and V is TRBV10-1, with 8 bases that match TRBD2. The CDR3 runs 14 residues. The germline V gene encodes CDR1 WNHNN and CDR2 SYGVQD (reference sequence). V lost 5 bases and J lost 0; bases outside the gene matches: 3. The CDR3 DNA follows: TGCGCCAGCAGTCGCGGGAGGAGCTCCTACGAGCAGTACTTC. Its translation is CASSRGRSSYEQYF.

CDR3 protein: CASSPSGSYEQYF. Written as DNA, the CDR3 is TGCGCCAGCAGCCCTTCGGGCTCCTACGAGCAGTACTTC. The chain is built from TRBV4-1 and TRBJ2-7, with D uncertain. The CDR3 consists of 13 residues. Germline CDR1 and CDR2: MGHRA and YSYEKL. Trimming cost V 4 bases and J 0 bases, with 7 bases left between them.

The chain employs TRBV7-9 and TRBJ2-7; no definite D call. Germline lookup yields CDR1 SEHNR and CDR2 FQNEAQ (reference sequence). CDR3 length: 12 amino acids. Trimming removed 1 base at V and 5 bases at J, with 6 bases between. The CDR3 loop reads CASSLGYNEQYF. The CDR3 bases are TGTGCCAGCAGCTTAGGGTACAACGAGCAGTACTTC.

This chain connects TRBV25-1 to TRBJ2-2, with 10 bases that match TRBD2. The CDR3 loop spans 16 amino acids. Per the germline V gene, CDR1 is MGHDK and CDR2 is SYGVNS. Unmatched junction bases numbered 5, after V lost 3 bases and J lost 4 bases. In nucleotides, the CDR3 is TGTGCCAGCAGTGAGATACTAGCGGGATCCACCGGGGAGCTGTTTTTT. The encoded protein is CASSEILAGSTGELFF. Full variable domain (remainder filled in from reference TRBV25-1 and TRBJ2-2): EADIYQTPRYLVIGTGKKITLECSQTMGHDKMYWYQQDPGMELHLIHYSYGVNSTEKGDLSSESTVSRIRTEHFPLTLESARPSHTSQYLCASSEILAGSTGELFFGEGSRLTVL.

This clone was picked up one time. CDR3 sequence reads: CASSEPGYGYTF. For the CDR3, the DNA is TGTGCCAGCAGTGAGCCAGGGTATGGCTACACCTTC. The chain joins TRBV25-1 to TRBJ1-2; tentatively, D is TRBD1 (5 bases). Trimming pared 3 bases from V and 5 bases from J, leaving 7 bases between. The germline CDR1 and CDR2 sequences are MGHDK and SYGVNS. CDR3 length: 12 residues.